This T cell receptor (beta chain) was sequenced in a study of tumor-infiltrating lymphocytes in oesophageal squamous cell carcinoma. The CDR3 loop spans 13 amino acids. The germline V gene encodes CDR1 SGHTA and CDR2 FQGTGA. Each CDR3 protein is one row after TCRdb ran MiXCR on the PCR reads. The profile shows 13,000 or so distinct CDR3 sequences, under 60% of them singletons. This clonotype has just a few counts. One end of the junction does not line up with germline, which may come from a read error. Sequences were obtained from blood. The gene calls are TRBV7-3 and TRBJ1-6; D is perhaps TRBD1 (6 bases). The source is a female donor with esophageal squamous cell carcinoma. This CDR3 reads CASSLGANSPLHF. The CDR3 DNA sequence: TGTGCCAGCAGCTTGGGGGCCAATTCACCCCTCCACTTC. Filled out from reference TRBV7-3 and TRBJ1-6, the complete variable domain reads GAGVSQTPSNKVTEKGKYVELRCDPISGHTALYWYRQSLGQGPEFLIYFQGTGAADDSGLPNDRFFAVRPEGSVSTLKIQRTERGDSAVYLCASSLGANSPLHFGNGTRLTVT.